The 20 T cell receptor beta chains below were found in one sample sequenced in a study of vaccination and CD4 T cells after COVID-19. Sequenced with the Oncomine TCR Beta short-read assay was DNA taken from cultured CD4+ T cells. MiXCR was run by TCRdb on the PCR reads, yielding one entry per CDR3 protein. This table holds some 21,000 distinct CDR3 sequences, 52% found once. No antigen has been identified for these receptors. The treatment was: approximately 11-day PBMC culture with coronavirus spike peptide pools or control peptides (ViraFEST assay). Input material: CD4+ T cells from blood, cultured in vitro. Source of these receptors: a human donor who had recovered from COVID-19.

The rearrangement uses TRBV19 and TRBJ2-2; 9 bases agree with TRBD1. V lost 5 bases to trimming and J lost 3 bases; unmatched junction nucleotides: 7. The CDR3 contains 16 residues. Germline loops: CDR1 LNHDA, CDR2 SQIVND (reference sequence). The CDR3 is CASSRTGQGYTGELFF. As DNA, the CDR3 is TGTGCCAGTAGTCGGACGGGACAGGGTTACACCGGGGAGCTGTTTTTT.

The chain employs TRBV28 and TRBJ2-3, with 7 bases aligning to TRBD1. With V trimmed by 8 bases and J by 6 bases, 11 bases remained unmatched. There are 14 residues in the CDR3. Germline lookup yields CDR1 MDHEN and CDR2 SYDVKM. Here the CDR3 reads CASDRAGGMDTQYF. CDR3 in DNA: TGTGCCAGCGACAGGGCAGGGGGTATGGATACGCAGTATTTT.

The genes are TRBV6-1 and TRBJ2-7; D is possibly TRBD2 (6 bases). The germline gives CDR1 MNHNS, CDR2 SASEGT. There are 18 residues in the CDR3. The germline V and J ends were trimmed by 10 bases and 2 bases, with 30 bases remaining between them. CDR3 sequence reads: CANTLSGALGRGTYEQYF. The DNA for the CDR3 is TGTGCCAACACCCTATCGGGAGCCCTAGGGAGAGGTACCTACGAGCAGTACTTC.

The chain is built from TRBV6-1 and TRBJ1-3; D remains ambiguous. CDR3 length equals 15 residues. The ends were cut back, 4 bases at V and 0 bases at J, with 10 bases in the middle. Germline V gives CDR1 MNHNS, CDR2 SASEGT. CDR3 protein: CASSATYSSGNTIYF. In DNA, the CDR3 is TGTGCCAGCAGTGCCACGTACAGCTCTGGAAACACCATATATTTT.

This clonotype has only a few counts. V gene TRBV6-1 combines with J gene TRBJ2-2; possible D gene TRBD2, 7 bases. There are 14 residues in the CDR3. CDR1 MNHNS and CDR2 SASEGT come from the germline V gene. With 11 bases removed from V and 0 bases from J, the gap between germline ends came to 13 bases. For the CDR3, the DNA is TGTGCCGGGGGGAGGGGGACGAACACCGGGGAGCTGTTTTTT. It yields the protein CAGGRGTNTGELFF.

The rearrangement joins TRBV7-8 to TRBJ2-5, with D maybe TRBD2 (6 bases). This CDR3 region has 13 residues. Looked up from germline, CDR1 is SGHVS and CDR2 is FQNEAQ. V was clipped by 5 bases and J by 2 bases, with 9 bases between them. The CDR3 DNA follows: TGTGCCAGCAGCCTAGGACTACAAGAGACCCAGTACTTC. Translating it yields CASSLGLQETQYF.

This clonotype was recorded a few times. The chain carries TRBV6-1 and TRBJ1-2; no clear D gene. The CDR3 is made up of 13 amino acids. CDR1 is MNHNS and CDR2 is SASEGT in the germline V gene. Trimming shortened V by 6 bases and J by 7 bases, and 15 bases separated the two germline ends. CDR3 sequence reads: CASRRGPVGGYTF. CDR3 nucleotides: TGTGCCAGCAGACGAGGGCCTGTTGGTGGCTACACCTTC.

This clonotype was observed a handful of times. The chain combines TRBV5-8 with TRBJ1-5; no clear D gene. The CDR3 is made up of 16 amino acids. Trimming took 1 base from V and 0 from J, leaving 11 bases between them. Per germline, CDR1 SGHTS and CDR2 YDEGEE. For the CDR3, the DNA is TGTGCCAGCAGCTTGCCCGGCCCGTATAGCAATCAGCCCCAGCATTTT. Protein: CASSLPGPYSNQPQHF. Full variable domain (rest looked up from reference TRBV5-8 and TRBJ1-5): EAGVTQSPTHLIKTRGQQATLRCSPISGHTSVYWYQQALGLGLQFLLWYDEGEERNRGNFPPRFSGRQFPNYSSELNVNALELEDSALYLCASSLPGPYSNQPQHFGDGTRLSIL.

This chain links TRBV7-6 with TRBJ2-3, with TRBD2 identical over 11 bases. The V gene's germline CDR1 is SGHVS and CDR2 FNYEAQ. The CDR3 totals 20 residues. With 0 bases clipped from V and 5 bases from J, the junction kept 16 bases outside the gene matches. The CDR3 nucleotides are TGTGCCAGCAGCTTAGCGGGTTCTGGGACTAGCGGCCCGGAGGGAGATACGCAGTATTTT. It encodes CASSLAGSGTSGPEGDTQYF. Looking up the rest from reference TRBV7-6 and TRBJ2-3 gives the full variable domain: GAGVSQSPRYKVTKRGQDVALRCDPISGHVSLYWYRQALGQGPEFLTYFNYEAQQDKSGLPNDRFSAERPEGSISTLTIQRTEQRDSAMYRCASSLAGSGTSGPEGDTQYFGPGTRLTVL.

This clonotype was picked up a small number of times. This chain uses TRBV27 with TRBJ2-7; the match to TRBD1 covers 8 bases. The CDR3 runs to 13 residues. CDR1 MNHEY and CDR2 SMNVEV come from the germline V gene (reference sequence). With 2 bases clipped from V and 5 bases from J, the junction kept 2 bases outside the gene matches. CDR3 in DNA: TGTGCCAGCAGTTTACTGACAGGGGACGAGCAGTACTTC. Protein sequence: CASSLLTGDEQYF.

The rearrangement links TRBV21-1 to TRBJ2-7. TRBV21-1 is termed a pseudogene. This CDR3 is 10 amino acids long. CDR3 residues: CASSRGEQYF. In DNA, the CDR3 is TGTGCCAGCAGCCGGGGAGAGCAGTACTTC.

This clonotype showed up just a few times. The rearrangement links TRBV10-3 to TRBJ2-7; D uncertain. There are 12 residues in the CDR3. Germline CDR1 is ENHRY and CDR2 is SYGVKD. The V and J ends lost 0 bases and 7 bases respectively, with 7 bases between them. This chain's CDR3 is CAISESGGEQYF. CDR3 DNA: TGTGCCATCAGTGAGTCAGGTGGGGAGCAGTACTTC.

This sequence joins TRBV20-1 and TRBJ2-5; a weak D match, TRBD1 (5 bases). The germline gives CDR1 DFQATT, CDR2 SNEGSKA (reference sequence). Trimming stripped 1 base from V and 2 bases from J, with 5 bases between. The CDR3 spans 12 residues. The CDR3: CSARGQQETQYF. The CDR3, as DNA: TGCAGTGCTAGAGGACAGCAAGAGACCCAGTACTTC.

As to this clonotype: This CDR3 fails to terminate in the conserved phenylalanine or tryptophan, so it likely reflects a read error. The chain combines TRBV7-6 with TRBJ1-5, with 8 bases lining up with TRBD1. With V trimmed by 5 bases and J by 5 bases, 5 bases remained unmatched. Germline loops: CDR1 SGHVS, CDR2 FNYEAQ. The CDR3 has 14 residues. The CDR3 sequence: CASSPDRGYQPQHL. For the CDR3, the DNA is TGTGCCAGCAGCCCCGACAGGGGTTATCAGCCCCAGCATCTT.

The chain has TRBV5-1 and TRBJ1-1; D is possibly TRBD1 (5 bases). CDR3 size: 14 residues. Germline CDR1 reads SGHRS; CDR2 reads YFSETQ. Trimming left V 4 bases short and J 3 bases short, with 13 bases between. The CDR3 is CASSPGDRDTEAFF. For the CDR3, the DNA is TGCGCCAGCAGCCCCGGCGACAGAGACACTGAAGCTTTCTTT. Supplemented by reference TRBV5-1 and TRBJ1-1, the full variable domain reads KAGVTQTPRYLIKTRGQQVTLSCSPISGHRSVSWYQQTPGQGLQFLFEYFSETQRNKGNFPGRFSGRQFSNSRSEMNVSTLELGDSALYLCASSPGDRDTEAFFGQGTRLTVV.

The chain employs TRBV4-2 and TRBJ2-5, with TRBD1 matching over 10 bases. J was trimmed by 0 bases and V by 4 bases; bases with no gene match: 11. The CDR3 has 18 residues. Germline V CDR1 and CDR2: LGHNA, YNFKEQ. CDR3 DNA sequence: TGTGCCAGCAGCCTTGGGACAGGGGCCGCTAAGGACCAAGAGACCCAGTACTTC. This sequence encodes CASSLGTGAAKDQETQYF.

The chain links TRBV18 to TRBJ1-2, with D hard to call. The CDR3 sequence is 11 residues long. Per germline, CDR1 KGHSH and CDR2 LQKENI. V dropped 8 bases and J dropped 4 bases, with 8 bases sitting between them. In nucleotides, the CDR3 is TGTGCCAGCACAACCTCCTATGGCTACACCTTC. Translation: CASTTSYGYTF.

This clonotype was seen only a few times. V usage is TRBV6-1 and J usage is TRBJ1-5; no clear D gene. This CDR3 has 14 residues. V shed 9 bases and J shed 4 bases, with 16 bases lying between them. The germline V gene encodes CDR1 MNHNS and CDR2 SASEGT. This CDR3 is CASKGGQTNQPQHF. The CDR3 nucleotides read TGTGCCAGTAAGGGCGGCCAAACGAATCAGCCCCAGCATTTT.

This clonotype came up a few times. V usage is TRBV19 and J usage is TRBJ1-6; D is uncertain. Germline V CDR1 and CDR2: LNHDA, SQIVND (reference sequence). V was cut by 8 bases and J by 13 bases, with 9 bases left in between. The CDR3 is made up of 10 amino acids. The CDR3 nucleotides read TGTGCCAGTTCGGCAATTCCCCTCCACTTT. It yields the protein CASSAIPLHF.

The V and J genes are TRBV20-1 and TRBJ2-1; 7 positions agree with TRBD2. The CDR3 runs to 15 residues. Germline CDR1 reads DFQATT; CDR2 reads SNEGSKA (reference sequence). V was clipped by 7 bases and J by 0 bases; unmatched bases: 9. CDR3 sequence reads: CSVGSGPSSYNEQFF. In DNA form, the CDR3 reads TGCAGTGTCGGTAGCGGGCCGAGCTCCTACAATGAGCAGTTCTTC.